This T cell receptor beta chain was found in a study of cytomegalovirus exposure and HLA in healthy donors. Study as a whole: Early released data had about 85 million unique TCRs, all coming from HLA-typed donors. The study, taken as a whole, reports: Three CMV-associated chains were confirmed in vitro to be specific for CMV antigens.

Concerning this clone: Its target is unknown.

V lost 4 bases and J lost 4; bases outside the gene matches: 16. This CDR3 has 17 residues. CDR1 and CDR2 from the germline V gene are SEHNR and FQNEAQ (reference sequence). Though nominally healthy at sampling, donors likely had unrecorded immune exposures. The PCR ran on 60 Vbeta and 13 Jbeta primers. Using immunoSEQ multiplex PCR, the repertoire was profiled, and TCRdb retains in-frame clones only, with some absent. Altogether around 150,000 clones are present, under 90% being singletons, with the ten largest covering more than 2%. The rearrangement uses TRBV7-9 and TRBJ2-7; TRBD1 matches 7 bases. The sequencing sample was made of PBMCs. This receptor was taken from a boy younger than 10 in good health and CMV-seronegative. This CDR3 is CASSYPTETGKRYEQYF. The CDR3 DNA is TGTGCCAGCAGCTACCCGACCGAGACAGGGAAGAGGTACGAGCAGTACTTC.